A selection of T cell receptor beta chains follows, all from one sample in a study of cytomegalovirus exposure and HLA in healthy donors. Produced via immunoSEQ multiplex PCR; TCRdb's table is partial and in-frame only. The table includes 200,000 to 250,000 clones, roughly 89% detected once. Specimen: PBMCs. The receptors were sampled from a woman aged 18-29 years in good health and CMV-seronegative. The CDR3 runs from the conserved cysteine through the conserved F or W. D genes are given only for firm matches. Rows may omit the clone size; those that give it use once, few, many or a size class.

D: .
size: .
V: TRBV19
J: TRBJ2-7
DNA: TGTGCCAGTAGTATGGCAGGGGTTTCCTACGAGCAGTACTTC
CDR3: CASSMAGVSYEQYF

D: TRBD2
size: .
V: TRBV7-2
J: TRBJ2-7
DNA: TGTGCCAGCAGCTTAGGTAGCGGGGGGGCCTACGAGCAGTACTTC
CDR3: CASSLGSGGAYEQYF

D: .
size: once
V: TRBV2
J: TRBJ1-4
DNA: TGTGCCAGCAGTGAAGACTTGGGGGTGGGGGGAAAACTGTTTTTT
CDR3: CASSEDLGVGGKLFF

D: .
size: .
V: TRBV11-1
J: TRBJ2-3
DNA: TGTGCCAGCAGCTTGGGCACTAGCCGCACAAATACGCAGTATTTT
CDR3: CASSLGTSRTNTQYF

D: .
size: few
V: TRBV7-9
J: TRBJ1-1
DNA: TGTGCCAGCAGCATCGACAGGAATAGTGAAGCTTTCTTT
CDR3: CASSIDRNSEAFF

D: .
size: .
V: TRBV28
J: TRBJ1-2
DNA: TGTGCCAGCAGTTTACCCCCAGGGGATGGAGGCTACACCTTC
CDR3: CASSLPPGDGGYTF

D: TRBD2
size: .
V: TRBV10-2
J: TRBJ2-3
DNA: TGCGCCAGCAGTGATTGGCGGGAGAATGCTACAGATACGCAGTATTTT
CDR3: CASSDWRENATDTQYF

D: TRBD1
size: .
V: TRBV11-3
J: TRBJ2-1
DNA: TGTGCCAGCAGCTTAGTTCCACAGGGGAATGAGCAGTTCTTC
CDR3: CASSLVPQGNEQFF

D: .
size: once
V: TRBV4-2
J: TRBJ2-7
DNA: TGTGCCAGCAGCCAAGAACCTGCGGCAGTAGGTTCCGAGCAGTACTTC
CDR3: CASSQEPAAVGSEQYF

D: .
size: .
V: TRBV5-4
J: TRBJ2-5
DNA: TGTGCCAGCAGCTTGTGGGCACGGAAAGGAGAGACCCAGTACTTC
CDR3: CASSLWARKGETQYF

D: .
size: .
V: TRBV29-1
J: TRBJ2-1
DNA: TGCAGCGACATGATGAACAATGAGCAGTTCTTC
CDR3: CSDMMNNEQFF

D: .
size: .
V: TRBV5-4
J: TRBJ2-7
DNA: TGTACCAGCAGCTTGCAGGGGACCCCATCCTACGAGCAGTACTTC
CDR3: CTSSLQGTPSYEQYF

D: .
size: .
V: TRBV4-1
J: TRBJ1-3
DNA: TGCGCCAGCAGCCCCATCCATAGACCAGGGGCTGGAAACACCATATATTTT
CDR3: CASSPIHRPGAGNTIYF

D: TRBD1
size: .
V: TRBV5-1
J: TRBJ2-5
DNA: TGCGCCAGCAGCCCAGGGGGTCCGGTCGAGACCCAGTACTTC
CDR3: CASSPGGPVETQYF

D: .
size: .
V: TRBV4-3
J: TRBJ2-5
DNA: TGCGCCAGCAGCCAAGACGGCGGGGCGGGAAAGACCCAGTACTTC
CDR3: CASSQDGGAGKTQYF

D: TRBD1
size: .
V: TRBV4-3
J: TRBJ1-3
DNA: TGCGCCAGCAGCCAAGATATGGACAGGGTGTCTTTGGGAAACACCATATATTTT
CDR3: CASSQDMDRVSLGNTIYF

D: TRBD1
size: .
V: TRBV9
J: TRBJ1-2
DNA: TGTGCCAGCACCCCAGGGGGGAACTATGGCTACACCTTC
CDR3: CASTPGGNYGYTF

D: .
size: .
V: TRBV19
J: TRBJ1-4
DNA: TGTGCCAGTAGTACTCTTGATGAAAAACTGTTTTTT
CDR3: CASSTLDEKLFF

D: .
size: .
V: TRBV5-1
J: TRBJ1-1
DNA: TGCGCCAGCAGCGACCGGCAGGTGAACACTGAAGCTTTCTTT
CDR3: CASSDRQVNTEAFF

D: .
size: few
V: TRBV19
J: TRBJ1-4
DNA: TGTGCCAGTAGTACAGGGACTGCAACTAATGAAAAACTGTTTTTT
CDR3: CASSTGTATNEKLFF

D: .
size: .
V: TRBV6-4
J: TRBJ2-7
DNA: TGTGCCAGCAGTGCACTCTACGAGCAGTACTTC
CDR3: CASSALYEQYF

D: .
size: .
V: TRBV6-1
J: TRBJ2-5
DNA: TGTGCCAGCAGGGGGAATGAGGGAGAGACCCAGTACTTC
CDR3: CASRGNEGETQYF

D: .
size: .
V: TRBV7-2
J: TRBJ2-1
DNA: TGTGCCAGCAGCTTAGTTCTCCAGTCCAATGAGCAGTTCTTC
CDR3: CASSLVLQSNEQFF

D: TRBD2
size: .
V: TRBV4-1
J: TRBJ2-1
DNA: TGCGCCAGCAGCCAAGGACTAGCGGGGCCGAGGGGGAATGAGCAGTTCTTC
CDR3: CASSQGLAGPRGNEQFF

D: TRBD1
size: once
V: TRBV2
J: TRBJ2-7
DNA: TGTGCCAGACAGGGGGCTTTGTACGAGCAGTACTTC
CDR3: CARQGALYEQYF

D: .
size: .
V: TRBV9
J: TRBJ2-1
DNA: TGTGCCAGCAGCTTTCTGGCGGGCGGGTACAATGAGCAGTTCTTC
CDR3: CASSFLAGGYNEQFF

D: .
size: .
V: TRBV7-2
J: TRBJ1-5
DNA: TGTGCCAGCAGCAAATACAGGGAAAACAATCAGCCCCAGCATTTT
CDR3: CASSKYRENNQPQHF

D: .
size: .
V: TRBV18
J: TRBJ1-3
DNA: TGTGCCAGCTCACCGGTGGGGGGGTCCTCTGGAAACACCATATATTTT
CDR3: CASSPVGGSSGNTIYF

D: .
size: .
V: TRBV5-4
J: TRBJ2-7
DNA: TGTGCCAGCAGCCGCGGACAACCGAGCCTCTACGAGCAGTACTTC
CDR3: CASSRGQPSLYEQYF

D: .
size: .
V: TRBV7-9
J: TRBJ1-5
DNA: TGTGCCAGCAGCCAAACAGATAGCAATCAGCCCCAGCATTTT
CDR3: CASSQTDSNQPQHF

D: .
size: .
V: TRBV5-1
J: TRBJ1-1
DNA: TGCGCCAGCAGACCCGACAGTTTTTCGGGCACTGAAGCTTTCTTT
CDR3: CASRPDSFSGTEAFF

D: .
size: .
V: TRBV7-8
J: TRBJ2-5
DNA: TGTGCCAGCAGCTTAGGGCTAGCCTCAGAGACCCAGTACTTC
CDR3: CASSLGLASETQYF

D: TRBD1
size: .
V: TRBV18
J: TRBJ1-2
DNA: TGTGCCAGCTCACCAGGGGAGACAGGGGCCTATGGCTACACCTTC
CDR3: CASSPGETGAYGYTF